This entry lists 25 T cell receptor beta chains sequenced from one sample in a study of cytomegalovirus exposure and HLA in healthy donors. It was with 60 Vbeta and 13 Jbeta primers that the PCR ran. Generated by immunoSEQ multiplex PCR, the TCRdb table keeps only in-frame clones and is missing some. The profile shows 150,000 to 200,000 clones, 70% to 90% of them singletons. The sequenced sample consisted of PBMCs. The receptors were gathered from a man between 18 and 35 years old in good health and CMV-seropositive.

This sequence joins TRBV10-3 and TRBJ2-1; 8 positions match TRBD1. Trimming cost V 7 bases and J 0 bases; bases outside gene matches: 5. CDR1 is ENHRY, CDR2 SYGVKD, per germline. This CDR3 region has 15 residues. CDR3 protein: CAITGTGSSYNEQFF. CDR3 DNA: TGTGCCATCACTGGGACAGGAAGCTCCTACAATGAGCAGTTCTTC.

The V gene is TRBV10-1, the J gene TRBJ1-6; D is unresolved. Trimming removed 5 bases at V and 5 bases at J, with 10 bases between. The CDR3 loop spans 14 amino acids. CDR1 and CDR2 from the germline V gene are WNHNN and SYGVQD (reference sequence). DNA of the CDR3: TGCGCCAGCAGTCTGTCCAGGAATAATTCACCCCTCCACTTT. This translates into CASSLSRNNSPLHF.

The rearrangement links TRBV10-3 to TRBJ1-4; 7 nucleotides line up with TRBD1. The germline gives CDR1 ENHRY, CDR2 SYGVKD. The CDR3 spans 15 residues. V lost 3 bases to trimming and J lost 6 bases; unmatched junction nucleotides: 7. The CDR3 protein is CAISEVRGRDEKLFF. DNA for the CDR3: TGTGCCATCAGTGAAGTAAGGGGGCGAGATGAAAAACTGTTTTTT.

V gene TRBV18 combines with J gene TRBJ2-1, with 11 bases identical to TRBD2. The CDR3 extends over 17 amino acids. The V segment lost 3 bases and the J segment 7 bases; nucleotides outside the gene matches: 11. CDR1 is KGHSH, CDR2 LQKENI, per germline. The CDR3 is CASSPLLAGVKSNEQFF. CDR3 nucleotides: TGTGCCAGCTCACCCCTACTAGCGGGGGTGAAATCGAATGAGCAGTTCTTC.

V usage is TRBV7-2 and J usage is TRBJ2-3; 8 positions agree with TRBD1. V lost 5 bases and J lost 1; bases outside the gene matches: 8. CDR3 length: 16 residues. The germline gives CDR1 SGHTA, CDR2 FQGNSA. The CDR3 is CASSRRQGIGTDTQYF. The CDR3 DNA is TGTGCCAGCAGCCGTAGACAGGGGATAGGCACAGATACGCAGTATTTT.

The rearrangement uses TRBV7-8 and TRBJ1-2, with unresolved D. CDR1 is SGHVS, CDR2 FQNEAQ, per germline. Trimming removed 2 bases at V and 2 bases at J, with 6 bases between. The CDR3 sequence is 13 residues long. DNA of the CDR3: TGTGCCAGCAGCTTACCCGGGAACTATGGCTACACCTTC. Translating it yields CASSLPGNYGYTF. Looking up the rest from reference TRBV7-8 and TRBJ1-2 gives the full variable domain: GAGVSQSPRYKVAKRGQDVALRCDPISGHVSLFWYQQALGQGPEFLTYFQNEAQLDKSGLPSDRFFAERPEGSVSTLKIQRTQQEDSAVYLCASSLPGNYGYTFGSGTRLTVV.

The J gene is TRBJ2-7, the V gene TRBV18; TRBD1 might be the D (6 bases). The CDR3 is 15 amino acids. Germline loops: CDR1 KGHSH, CDR2 LQKENI. With 6 bases removed from V and 2 bases from J, the gap between germline ends came to 17 bases. The CDR3 loop reads CASSQDRSPTYEQYF. The DNA of the CDR3 is TGTGCCAGCTCCCAGGACAGATCTCCTACCTACGAGCAGTACTTC.

The chain is built from TRBV9 and TRBJ2-4; D gene uncertain. The CDR3 has 17 residues. Trimming removed 0 bases at V and 0 bases at J, with 13 bases between. From germline, CDR1 is SGDLS and CDR2 YYNGEE. The CDR3 is CASSVGPTGIAKNIQYF. DNA for the CDR3: TGTGCCAGCAGCGTAGGCCCAACCGGTATAGCCAAAAACATTCAGTACTTC.

V is TRBV30 and J is TRBJ2-3; maybe TRBD2 (6 bases). This CDR3 has 15 amino acids. Germline V CDR1 and CDR2: GTSNPN, SVGIG (reference sequence). Trimming stripped 1 base from V and 0 bases from J, with 11 bases between. CDR3 in amino acids: CAWSAGVGSTDTQYF. The CDR3 coding sequence is TGTGCCTGGAGTGCGGGGGTAGGGAGCACAGATACGCAGTATTTT. Full variable domain (rest looked up from reference TRBV30 and TRBJ2-3): SQTIHQWPATLVQPVGSPLSLECTVEGTSNPNLYWYRQAAGRGLQLLFYSVGIGQISSEVPQNLSASRPQDRQFILSSKKLLLSDSGFYLCAWSAGVGSTDTQYFGPGTRLTVL.

The chain has TRBV5-6 and TRBJ1-1; D may be TRBD1 (6 bases). Trimming removed 5 bases from V and 4 bases from J, with 15 bases in between. The length of the CDR3 is 14 residues. Germline V gene lookup returns CDR1 SGHDT and CDR2 YYEEEE. The CDR3 spells CASRTEGHSTEAFF. In DNA, the CDR3 is TGTGCCAGCAGGACAGAGGGACATAGCACTGAAGCTTTCTTT.

V and J are TRBV5-1 and TRBJ1-2, with 9 bases fitting TRBD1. The CDR3 consists of 15 residues. The V segment lost 4 bases and the J segment 5 bases; nucleotides outside the gene matches: 9. Per germline, CDR1 SGHRS and CDR2 YFSETQ. Written as DNA, the CDR3 is TGCGCCAGCAGCGCCCGGGACAGGGAATTTTATGGCTACACCTTC. Amino acid sequence: CASSARDREFYGYTF.

The genes are TRBV5-1 and TRBJ1-4; unclear D gene. V was trimmed by 0 bases and J by 3 bases, leaving 6 bases between them. The germline CDR1 and CDR2 sequences are SGHRS and YFSETQ. This CDR3 has 14 amino acids. CDR3 nucleotide sequence: TGCGCCAGCAGCTTGGGCCAGGCTAATGAAAAACTGTTTTTT. It specifies CASSLGQANEKLFF.

The chain recombines TRBV6-5 with TRBJ2-7, with D possibly being TRBD1 (6 bases). CDR3 size: 13 residues. V lost 5 bases to trimming and J lost 2 bases, with 10 bases between them. The V gene's germline CDR1 is MNHEY and CDR2 SVGAGI. The CDR3 loop reads CASSQSGAYEQYF. CDR3 sequence (DNA): TGTGCCAGCAGTCAGTCAGGGGCCTACGAGCAGTACTTC.

The CDR3 sequence is CAISGLGAGNQPQHF. CDR3 coding DNA: TGTGCCATCAGTGGCCTGGGGGCAGGAAATCAGCCCCAGCATTTT. The rearrangement links TRBV10-3 to TRBJ1-5, with D possibly being TRBD1 (6 bases). The CDR3 loop spans 15 amino acids. Between the trimmed V and J ends, which lost 4 bases and 4 bases, there was a span of 14 bases. CDR1 is ENHRY and CDR2 is SYGVKD in the germline V gene.

This clone is a singleton in its sample. The rearrangement uses TRBV5-4 and TRBJ2-2, with D possibly TRBD2 on 5 matching bases. The CDR3 runs to 17 residues. Germline CDR1 is SGHNT and CDR2 is YYREEE (reference sequence). Between the trimmed V and J ends, which lost 3 bases and 4 bases, there was a span of 19 bases. This chain's CDR3 is CASSSADMDLRTGELFF. Written as DNA, the CDR3 is TGTGCCAGCAGCTCAGCCGACATGGACTTACGCACCGGGGAGCTGTTTTTT.

The V gene is TRBV2, the J gene TRBJ1-5; a possible D gene is TRBD1 (5 bases). The V end was cut by 6 bases, the J end by 3 bases, with 15 bases between. This CDR3 contains 15 residues. Germline CDR1 is SNHLY and CDR2 is FYNNEI. The DNA for the CDR3 is TGTGCCAGCAGATGGGGGGAGGGGAACAATCAGCCCCAGCATTTT. Its translation: CASRWGEGNNQPQHF.

This clone came up once. The J gene is TRBJ2-1, the V gene TRBV30; the match to TRBD2 covers 10 bases. CDR3 length equals 13 residues. Germline assignment: CDR1 GTSNPN and CDR2 SVGIG (reference sequence). V was pared by 6 bases and J by 6 bases, with 5 bases of the junction left unmatched. The CDR3 sequence is CACLAGALNEQFF. The DNA for the CDR3 is TGTGCCTGTCTAGCGGGGGCTCTCAATGAGCAGTTCTTC.

This rearrangement joins TRBV19 to TRBJ1-6, with a tentative D call TRBD1 (5 bases). This CDR3 is 14 amino acids long. Germline CDR1 reads LNHDA; CDR2 reads SQIVND (reference sequence). Trimming shortened V by 1 base and J by 4 bases, and 5 bases separated the two germline ends. CDR3 nucleotide sequence: TGTGCCAGTAGTATAGGACAGTATAATTCACCCCTCCACTTT. It codes for CASSIGQYNSPLHF.

The V call is TRBV27, the J call TRBJ2-5, with a possible D match to TRBD2 (5 bases). The CDR3 sequence is 13 residues long. The V end lost 5 bases, the J end lost 2 bases, and 9 bases lay between the germline ends. The germline V gene encodes CDR1 MNHEY and CDR2 SMNVEV (reference sequence). DNA of the CDR3: TGTGCCAGCAGTCAGCGGATACAAGAGACCCAGTACTTC. Residues: CASSQRIQETQYF.

This clone came up once. This chain links TRBV2 with TRBJ2-1, with D tentatively TRBD1 (5 bases). Germline V CDR1 and CDR2: SNHLY, FYNNEI. This CDR3 is 13 amino acids long. Trimming took 7 bases from V and 8 from J, leaving 15 bases between them. The CDR3 bases are TGTGCCAGCAAGGGCGACACCAGGGATGAGCAGTTCTTC. It encodes CASKGDTRDEQFF.

The rearrangement joins TRBV9 to TRBJ2-3, with D tentatively TRBD2 (5 bases). Germline CDR1 is SGDLS and CDR2 is YYNGEE. V was shortened by 4 bases and J by 6 bases, with 15 bases between the two germline ends. There are 14 residues in the CDR3. CDR3 residues: CASSPRTHLDTQYF. In DNA, the CDR3 is TGTGCCAGCAGCCCCCGGACTCATCTGGATACGCAGTATTTT.

The gene calls are TRBV6-5 and TRBJ2-3; 7 bases match TRBD1. Germline CDR1 is MNHEY and CDR2 is SVGAGI. This CDR3 has 13 residues. V was pared by 6 bases and J by 6 bases, with 6 bases of the junction left unmatched. In DNA form, the CDR3 reads TGTGCCAGCAGCCTAACAGGGGACGATACGCAGTATTTT. It encodes CASSLTGDDTQYF.

This chain connects TRBV5-1 to TRBJ1-1; a possible D gene is TRBD1 (6 bases). Per germline, CDR1 SGHRS and CDR2 YFSETQ. This CDR3 comprises 13 residues. V dropped 5 bases and J dropped 5 bases, with 13 bases sitting between them. CDR3 sequence reads: CASRRPGETEAFF. In DNA, the CDR3 is TGCGCCAGCAGAAGGCCAGGGGAAACTGAAGCTTTCTTT.

The chain carries TRBV9 and TRBJ1-2; 9 bases map to TRBD1. The germline V gene has CDR1 SGDLS and CDR2 YYNGEE. Germline trimming cut 0 bases from V and 4 bases from J; bases unmatched to any gene: 4. This CDR3 contains 15 residues. The DNA of the CDR3 is TGTGCCAGCAGCGTAGCTCTGACAGGGGGCTATGGCTACACCTTC. Residues: CASSVALTGGYGYTF. The full variable domain, with the rest looked up from reference TRBV9 and TRBJ1-2, is DSGVTQTPKHLITATGQRVTLRCSPRSGDLSVYWYQQSLDQGLQFLIQYYNGEERAKGNILERFSAQQFPDLHSELNLSSLELGDSALYFCASSVALTGGYGYTFGSGTRLTVV.

The V and J genes are TRBV4-1 and TRBJ2-3, with 9 bases lining up with TRBD2. Per germline, CDR1 MGHRA and CDR2 YSYEKL. V shed 0 bases and J 4 bases; nucleotides not matched to a gene: 5. The CDR3 contains 16 residues. The CDR3 bases are TGCGCCAGCAGCCAAGAAGCTAGCGGGGTAGCAGATACGCAGTATTTT. Translating gives CASSQEASGVADTQYF.